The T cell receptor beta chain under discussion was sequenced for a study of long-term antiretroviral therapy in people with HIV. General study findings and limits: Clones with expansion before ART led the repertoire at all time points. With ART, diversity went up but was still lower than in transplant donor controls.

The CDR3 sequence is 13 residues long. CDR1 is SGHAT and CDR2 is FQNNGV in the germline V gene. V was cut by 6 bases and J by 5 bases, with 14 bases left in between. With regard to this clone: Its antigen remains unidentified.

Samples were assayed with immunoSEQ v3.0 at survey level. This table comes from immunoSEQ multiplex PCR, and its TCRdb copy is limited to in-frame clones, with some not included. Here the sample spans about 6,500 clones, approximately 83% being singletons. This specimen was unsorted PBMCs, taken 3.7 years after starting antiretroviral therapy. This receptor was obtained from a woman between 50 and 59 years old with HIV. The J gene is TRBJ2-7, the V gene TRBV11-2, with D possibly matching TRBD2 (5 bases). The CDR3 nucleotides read TGTGCCAGCAGAGTAGGGAGCGGCAACGAGCAGTACTTC. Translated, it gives CASRVGSGNEQYF.